This is a list of T cell receptor beta chains from one sample in a study of spatial heterogeneity in lung cancer. Using its own MiXCR run on the 5' RACE reads, TCRdb lists one record per CDR3 protein. The repertoire holds roughly 80,000 distinct CDR3 sequences, with 10% to 15% as singletons. The sample consisted of PBMCs, taken at surgery. These receptors were obtained from a male donor with early-stage non-small cell lung cancer. Each CDR3 is given with its conserved first and last residue. Fields, in order: J gene, V gene, CDR3 protein.

j_gene: TRBJ1-5; v_gene: TRBV4-2; CDR3aa: CASSQDQLQPQHF
j_gene: TRBJ2-2; v_gene: TRBV18; CDR3aa: CASSPSLAGGRTGELFF
j_gene: TRBJ2-4; v_gene: TRBV7-9; CDR3aa: CASSPPQGGDKNIQYF
j_gene: TRBJ1-1; v_gene: TRBV29-1; CDR3aa: CSVPGQGNTEAFF
j_gene: TRBJ2-7; v_gene: TRBV5-1; CDR3aa: CASSSRAGGSSYEQYF
j_gene: TRBJ2-1; v_gene: TRBV5-1; CDR3aa: CASSSLAGRYNEQFF
j_gene: TRBJ2-5; v_gene: TRBV7-2; CDR3aa: CASSLLGQGQETQYF
j_gene: TRBJ1-1; v_gene: TRBV19; CDR3aa: CASSPIWGQGASTEAFF
j_gene: TRBJ2-1; v_gene: TRBV29-1; CDR3aa: CSVEQWGNEQFF
j_gene: TRBJ2-2; v_gene: TRBV12-3/TRBV12-4; CDR3aa: CASSLERSYTGELFF
j_gene: TRBJ1-1; v_gene: TRBV29-1; CDR3aa: CSVGRGQGGMTEAFF
j_gene: TRBJ2-1; v_gene: TRBV5-8; CDR3aa: CASSFLGGNEQFF
j_gene: TRBJ2-2; v_gene: TRBV30; CDR3aa: CAWSPRTFDTGELFF
j_gene: TRBJ1-6; v_gene: TRBV5-6; CDR3aa: CASSLDPSPLHF
j_gene: TRBJ2-7; v_gene: TRBV4-2; CDR3aa: CASSQESFREDYEQYF
j_gene: TRBJ1-2; v_gene: TRBV19; CDR3aa: CASSLRELYTF
j_gene: TRBJ1-1; v_gene: TRBV7-2; CDR3aa: CASSYQPGYTEAFF
j_gene: TRBJ2-5; v_gene: TRBV5-1; CDR3aa: CASSPGQEETQYF
j_gene: TRBJ2-3; v_gene: TRBV19; CDR3aa: CASSIGLAEGTDTQYF
j_gene: TRBJ2-1; v_gene: TRBV29-1; CDR3aa: CSVGQGDHEQFF
j_gene: TRBJ1-1; v_gene: TRBV11-2; CDR3aa: CASSYLQGDTEAFF
j_gene: TRBJ1-6; v_gene: TRBV20-1; CDR3aa: CSATKDRYNSPLHF
j_gene: TRBJ2-1; v_gene: TRBV10-3; CDR3aa: CAISRTSNEQFF
j_gene: TRBJ2-2; v_gene: TRBV19; CDR3aa: CASSIDGGPGELFF
j_gene: TRBJ1-3; v_gene: TRBV28; CDR3aa: CASSSPYRERRNTIYF
j_gene: TRBJ1-5; v_gene: TRBV19; CDR3aa: CASSPPGQGDQPQHF
j_gene: TRBJ1-1; v_gene: TRBV20-1; CDR3aa: CSARDVSTVGTEAFF
j_gene: TRBJ2-3; v_gene: TRBV7-9; CDR3aa: CASSLALAGVGTDTQYF
j_gene: TRBJ2-1; v_gene: TRBV4-1; CDR3aa: CASSQGETSILSYNEQFF
j_gene: TRBJ2-3; v_gene: TRBV20-1; CDR3aa: CSASPARGQGQDTQYF
j_gene: TRBJ1-4; v_gene: TRBV20-1; CDR3aa: CSARDWGTGEREKLFF
j_gene: TRBJ1-4; v_gene: TRBV5-5; CDR3aa: CASSWGQQNEKLFF